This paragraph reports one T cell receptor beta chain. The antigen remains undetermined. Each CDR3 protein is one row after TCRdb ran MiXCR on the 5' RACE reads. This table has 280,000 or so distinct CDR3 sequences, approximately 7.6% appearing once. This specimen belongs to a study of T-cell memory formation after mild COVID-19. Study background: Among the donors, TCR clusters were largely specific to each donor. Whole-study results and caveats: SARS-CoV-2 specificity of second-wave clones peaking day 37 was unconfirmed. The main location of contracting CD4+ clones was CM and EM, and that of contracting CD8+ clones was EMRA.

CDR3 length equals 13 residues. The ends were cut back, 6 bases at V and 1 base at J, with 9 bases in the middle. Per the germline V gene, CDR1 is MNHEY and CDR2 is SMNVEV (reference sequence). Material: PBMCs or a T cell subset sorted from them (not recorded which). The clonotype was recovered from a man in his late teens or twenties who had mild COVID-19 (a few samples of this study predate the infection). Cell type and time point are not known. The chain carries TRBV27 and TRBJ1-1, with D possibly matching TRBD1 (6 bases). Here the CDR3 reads CASRTQGNTEAFF. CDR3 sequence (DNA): TGTGCCAGCAGGACACAGGGGAACACTGAAGCTTTCTTT.